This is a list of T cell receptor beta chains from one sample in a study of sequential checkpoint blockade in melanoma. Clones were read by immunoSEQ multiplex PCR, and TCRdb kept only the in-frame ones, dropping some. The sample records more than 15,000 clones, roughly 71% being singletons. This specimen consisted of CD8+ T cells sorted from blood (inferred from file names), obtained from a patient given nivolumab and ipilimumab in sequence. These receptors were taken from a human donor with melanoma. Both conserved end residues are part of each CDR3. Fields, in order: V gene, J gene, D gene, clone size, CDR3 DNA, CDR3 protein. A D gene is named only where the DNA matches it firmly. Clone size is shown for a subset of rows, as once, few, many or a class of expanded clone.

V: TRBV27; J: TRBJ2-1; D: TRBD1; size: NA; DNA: TGTGCCAGCAGTCCGGACAGGGGTGAGGACAATGAGCAGTTCTTC; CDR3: CASSPDRGEDNEQFF
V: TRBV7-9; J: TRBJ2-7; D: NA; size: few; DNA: TGTGCCAGCAGCTCTCCCTACGAGCAGTACTTC; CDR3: CASSSPYEQYF
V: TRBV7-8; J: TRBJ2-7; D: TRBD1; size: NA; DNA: TGTGCCAGCAGCGGCCTGGGGACAGTAATCTACGAGCAGTACTTC; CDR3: CASSGLGTVIYEQYF
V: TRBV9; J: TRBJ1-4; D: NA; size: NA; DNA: TGTGCCAGCAGCGTAGAAGGGACACCAAATGAAAAACTGTTTTTT; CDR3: CASSVEGTPNEKLFF
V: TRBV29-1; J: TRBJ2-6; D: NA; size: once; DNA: TGCAGCGTTGTACTGCTACTAGCAATACAAAGTCGGGCCAACGTCCTGACTTTC; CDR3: CSVVLLLAIQSRANVLTF
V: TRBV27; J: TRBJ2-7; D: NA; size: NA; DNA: TGTGCCAGCAGTTATGGGGGCGTTTCCTCCTACGAGCAGTACTTC; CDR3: CASSYGGVSSYEQYF
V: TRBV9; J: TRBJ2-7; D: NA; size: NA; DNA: TGTGCCAGCAGCGGGAGCGAATACGAGCAGTACTTC; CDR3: CASSGSEYEQYF
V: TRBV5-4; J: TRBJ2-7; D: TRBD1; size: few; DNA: TGTGCCAGCAGCCAAGATCGGGGGACAGGGGGCTACGAGCAGTACTTC; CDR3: CASSQDRGTGGYEQYF
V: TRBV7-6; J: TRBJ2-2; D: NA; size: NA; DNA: TGTGCCAGCAGCCTCGGGTCTCTGGGGGAGCTGTTTTTT; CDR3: CASSLGSLGELFF
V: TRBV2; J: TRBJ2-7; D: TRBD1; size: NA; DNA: TGTGCCAGCAGTGTTCGGGACAGGGGGTACGAGCAGTACTTC; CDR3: CASSVRDRGYEQYF
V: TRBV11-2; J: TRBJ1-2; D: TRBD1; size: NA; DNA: TGTGCCAGCAGTCCAGGGGGCGACTATGGCTACACCTTC; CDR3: CASSPGGDYGYTF
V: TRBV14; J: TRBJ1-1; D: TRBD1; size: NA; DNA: TGTGCCAGCAGCCAATCCGACAGGGGGTCTATGAACACTGAAGCTTTCTTT; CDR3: CASSQSDRGSMNTEAFF
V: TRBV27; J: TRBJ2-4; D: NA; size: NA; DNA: TGTGCCAGCAGTTTATCCGGGAGACTAGCCAAAAACATTCAGTACTTC; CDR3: CASSLSGRLAKNIQYF
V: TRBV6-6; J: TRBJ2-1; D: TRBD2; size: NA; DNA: TGTGCCAGCAGTTACGGGACTAGCGTAGAGCAGTTCTTC; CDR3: CASSYGTSVEQFF
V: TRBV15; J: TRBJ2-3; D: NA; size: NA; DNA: TGTGCCACCAGCAGAGATCAGGCCCATACGCAGTATTTT; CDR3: CATSRDQAHTQYF
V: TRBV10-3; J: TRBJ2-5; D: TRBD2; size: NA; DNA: TGTGCCATCAGCCCTAGCGGCCAAGAGACCCAGTACTTC; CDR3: CAISPSGQETQYF
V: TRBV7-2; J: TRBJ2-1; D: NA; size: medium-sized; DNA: TGTGCCAGCAGCCAAAATGAGCAGTTCTTC; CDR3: CASSQNEQFF
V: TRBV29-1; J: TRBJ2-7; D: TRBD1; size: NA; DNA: TGCAGCGTACGGGACAGGAAGTACGAGCAGTACTTC; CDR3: CSVRDRKYEQYF
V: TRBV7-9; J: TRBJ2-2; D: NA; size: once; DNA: TGTGCCAGCACCCTACACCCAGGCACCGGGGAGCTGTTTTTT; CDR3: CASTLHPGTGELFF
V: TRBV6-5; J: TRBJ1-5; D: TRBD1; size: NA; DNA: TGTGCCAGCAAACGGACAGGGGGAGATCAGCCCCAGCATTTT; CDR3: CASKRTGGDQPQHF
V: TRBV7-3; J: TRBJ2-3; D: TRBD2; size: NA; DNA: TGTGCCACGGCCCGGACTAGCGGGGAGGGAGATACGCAGTATTTT; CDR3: CATARTSGEGDTQYF
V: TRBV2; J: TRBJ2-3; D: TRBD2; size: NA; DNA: TGTGCCAGCAGTGATCGTGCGGGGGGGCCAGATACGCAGTATTTT; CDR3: CASSDRAGGPDTQYF
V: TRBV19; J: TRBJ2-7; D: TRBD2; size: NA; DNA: TGTGCCAGTAGTTACCGGACTAGCGCCTCCTACGAGCAGTACTTC; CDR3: CASSYRTSASYEQYF
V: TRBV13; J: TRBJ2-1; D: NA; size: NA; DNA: TGTGCCAGCAGCCCGACAGGGCTTGGAGGGAGCGGTGAGCAGTTCTTC; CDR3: CASSPTGLGGSGEQFF
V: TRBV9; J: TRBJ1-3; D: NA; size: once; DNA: TGTGCCAGCAGCGTAGGGCCCCGGAGCTCTGGAAACACCATATATTTT; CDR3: CASSVGPRSSGNTIYF
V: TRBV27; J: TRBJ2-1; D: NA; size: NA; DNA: TGTGCCAGCAGTTTCGATAGCTCCTACAATGAGCAGTTCTTC; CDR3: CASSFDSSYNEQFF
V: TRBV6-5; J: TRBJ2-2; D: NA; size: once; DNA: TGTGCCAGCAGTTCCGGGGGCACCGGGGAGCTGTTTTTT; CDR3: CASSSGGTGELFF
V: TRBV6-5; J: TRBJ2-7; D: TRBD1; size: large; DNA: TGTGCCAGCAGTCTTCGGACAGGGAGCTACGAGCAGTACTTC; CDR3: CASSLRTGSYEQYF
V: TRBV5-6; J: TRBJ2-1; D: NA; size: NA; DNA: TGTGCCAGCAGCTTCCCCCAGGGTGAGCAGTTCTTC; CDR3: CASSFPQGEQFF
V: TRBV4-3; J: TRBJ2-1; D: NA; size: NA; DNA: TGCGCCAGCAGCCAAGGAGGGACAGAGCAGTTCTTC; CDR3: CASSQGGTEQFF
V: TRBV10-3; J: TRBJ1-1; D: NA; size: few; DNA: TGTGCCATCAGCCGGACGGAGGGCACTGAAGCTTTCTTT; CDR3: CAISRTEGTEAFF
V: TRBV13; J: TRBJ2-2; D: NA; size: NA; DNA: TGTGCCAGCAGCTTCTATGCTGCAGGTTCAACCGGGGAGCTGTTTTTT; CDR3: CASSFYAAGSTGELFF
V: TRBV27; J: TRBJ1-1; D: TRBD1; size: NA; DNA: TGTGCCAGCAGCCTGAACAGGGGAGGCACTGAAGCTTTCTTT; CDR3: CASSLNRGGTEAFF
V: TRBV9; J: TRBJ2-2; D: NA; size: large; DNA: TGTGCCAGCAGCGTCGGTCGGACTGTTATCACCGGGGAGCTGTTTTTT; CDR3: CASSVGRTVITGELFF
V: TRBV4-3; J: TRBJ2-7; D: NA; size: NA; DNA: TGCGCCAGCAGCCAGGAAGACAGCTCCTACGAGCAGTACTTC; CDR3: CASSQEDSSYEQYF
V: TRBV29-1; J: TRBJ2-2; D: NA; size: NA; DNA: TGCAGCGTTGTGGTGACAGCGAACACCGGGGAGCTGTTTTTT; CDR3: CSVVVTANTGELFF
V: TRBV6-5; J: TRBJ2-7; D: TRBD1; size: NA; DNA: TGTGCCAGCAGTCAGACAGGGGTCGACGAGCAGTACTTC; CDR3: CASSQTGVDEQYF
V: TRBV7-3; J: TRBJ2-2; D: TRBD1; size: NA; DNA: TGTGCCAGCAGCTATTCAGGGGGCGGCGGGGAGCTGTTTTTT; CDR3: CASSYSGGGGELFF
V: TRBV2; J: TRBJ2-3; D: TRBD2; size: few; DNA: TGTGCCAGCAGTGAACCTAGCGGGAGGGCCCGCACAGATACGCAGTATTTT; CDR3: CASSEPSGRARTDTQYF
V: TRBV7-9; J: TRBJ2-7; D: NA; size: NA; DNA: TGTGCCAGCAGCTTAGACGAGCAGTACTTC; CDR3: CASSLDEQYF
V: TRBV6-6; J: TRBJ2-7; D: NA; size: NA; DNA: TGTGCCAGCAGTTACTCGTTTCAGGCCTCGGGATACGAGCAGTACTTC; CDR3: CASSYSFQASGYEQYF
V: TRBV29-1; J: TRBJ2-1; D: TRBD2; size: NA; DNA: TGCAGCGTTGCATCGCTAGCGGGAGTGATTGGCGAGCAGTTCTTC; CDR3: CSVASLAGVIGEQFF
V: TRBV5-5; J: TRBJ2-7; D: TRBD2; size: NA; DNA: TGTGCCAGCAGCCCAGCGGGAGGGGCTGAGCAGTACTTC; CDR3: CASSPAGGAEQYF
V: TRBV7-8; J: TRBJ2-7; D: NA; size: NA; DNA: TGTGCCAGCAGCATTCCTAGGGGGAGGGATCCCGAGCAGTACTTC; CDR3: CASSIPRGRDPEQYF